The source of this TCR beta chain is a study of breast tumors, draining lymph nodes, adjacent tissues. This clonotype has a count of ten or more. Antigen: not known. Findings and caveats of the study: Compared with lymph nodes, tumors were less diverse; compared with nontumor tissue, more. Most tumor T cells seemingly derive from lymph node, then expand in tumor. Data only fit, rather than demonstrated, lymph node origin of most tumor T cells.

Using its own MiXCR run on the multiplex PCR reads, TCRdb lists one record per CDR3 protein. The table lists around 190,000 distinct CDR3 sequences, approximately 30% of them singletons. Germline CDR1 is SGHTA and CDR2 is FQGNSA. V lost 5 bases, J lost 9 bases, and 13 bases stayed unmatched. The CDR3 is made up of 15 amino acids. Breast cancer patients provided tissue from their axillary draining lymph nodes. The chain links TRBV7-2 to TRBJ2-1; 7 bases map to TRBD2. Sequenced material: axillary lymph node tissue. The sequence came from a female donor with breast cancer. Some clones in this sample may be carry-over from other donors' samples. CDR3 coding DNA: TGTGCCAGCAGCCTAGGACTAGGATTTTCTGCTGAGCAGTTCTTC. Its protein product is CASSLGLGFSAEQFF. The full variable domain, completed using reference TRBV7-2 and TRBJ2-1, is GAGVSQSPSNKVTEKGKDVELRCDPISGHTALYWYRQSLGQGLEFLIYFQGNSAPDKSGLPSDRFSAERTGGSVSTLTIQRTQQEDSAVYLCASSLGLGFSAEQFFGPGTRLTVL.